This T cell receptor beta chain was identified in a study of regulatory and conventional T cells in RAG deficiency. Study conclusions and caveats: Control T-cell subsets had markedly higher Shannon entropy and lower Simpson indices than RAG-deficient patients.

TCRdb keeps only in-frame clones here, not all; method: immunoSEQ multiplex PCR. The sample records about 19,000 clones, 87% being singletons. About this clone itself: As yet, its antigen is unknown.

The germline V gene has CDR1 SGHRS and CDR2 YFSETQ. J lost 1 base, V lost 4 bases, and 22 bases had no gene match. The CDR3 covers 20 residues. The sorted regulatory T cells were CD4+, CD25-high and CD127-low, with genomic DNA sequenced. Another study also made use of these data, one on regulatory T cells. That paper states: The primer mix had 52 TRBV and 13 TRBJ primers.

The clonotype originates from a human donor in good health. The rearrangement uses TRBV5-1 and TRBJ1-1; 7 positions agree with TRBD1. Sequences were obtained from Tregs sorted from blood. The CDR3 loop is CASSRPGQPVAPLGNTEAFF. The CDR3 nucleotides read TGCGCCAGCAGCCGACCGGGACAGCCAGTTGCCCCCCTCGGGAACACTGAAGCTTTCTTT. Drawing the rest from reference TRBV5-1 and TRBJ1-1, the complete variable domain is KAGVTQTPRYLIKTRGQQVTLSCSPISGHRSVSWYQQTPGQGLQFLFEYFSETQRNKGNFPGRFSGRQFSNSRSEMNVSTLELGDSALYLCASSRPGQPVAPLGNTEAFFGQGTRLTVV.